These T cell receptor beta chains were read from a single sample in a study of spatial heterogeneity in lung cancer. TCRdb fed the 5' RACE reads into MiXCR, producing one record per CDR3 protein. Altogether tens of thousands of distinct CDR3 sequences are present, approximately 5% being singletons, with the ten largest covering roughly 11%. The sample in question was PBMCs, obtained at surgery. The receptors were gathered from a male donor with early-stage non-small cell lung cancer. Each CDR3 is given with its conserved first and last residue.

V gene	CDR3 protein
TRBV6-5	CASSYSGGRNTEAFF
TRBV20-1	CSALKKTQYF
TRBV20-1	CSAPGGGRAQGETQYF
TRBV28	CASSLYRDREAFF
TRBV27	CASSLSEGNEQFF
TRBV7-2	CASSPREGANTEAFF
TRBV5-1	CASSFWDRDNEQYF
TRBV6-2/TRBV6-3	CASSYRGMNTEAFF
TRBV5-6	CASSSTPSGRAGDTQYF
TRBV10-3	CAIGQYQETQYF
TRBV7-2	CASSPERIETQYF
TRBV4-1	CASSRVHGGRGETQYF
TRBV7-2	CASSFLGYHEQYF
TRBV20-1	CSAPSSGIANTGELFF
TRBV7-9	CASPTGGTSGSYEQFF
TRBV10-2	CASLRDRGFYEQYF
TRBV12-3/TRBV12-4	CASSLDSPRGQFF
TRBV6-5	CASSPQILTGDEQYF
TRBV5-1	CASSLEVYYEQYF
TRBV6-5	CASMVGRGGEQYF
TRBV7-9	CASSLESLPEKDTDTQYF
TRBV29-1	CSVPQGAGGYTF
TRBV9	CASSVEMGGGTDTQYF
TRBV20-1	CSARGAVTGELFF
TRBV12-3/TRBV12-4	CASSLRREQFF
TRBV2	CASSALNTGELFF
TRBV7-9	CASSLMLADTQYF
TRBV2	CASSPAGFSGEQYF
TRBV7-2	CASSLDRKAFF
TRBV6-5	CASSYVKARGRNYGYTF
TRBV29-1	CSVEVEDGANEKLFF
TRBV18	CASSVSRGGNEQFF
TRBV7-2	CASSPGRIYEQYF
TRBV7-2	CASSLGAWETQYF
TRBV11-2	CASSLTGEKLFF
TRBV5-1	CASSLEGAQFF
TRBV20-1	CSATRTSGRETQYF
TRBV11-2	CASSSPGVGEQYF
TRBV20-1	CSAPDGGGVNTEAFF
TRBV7-9	CASWNGQGHNGYTF
TRBV6-2/TRBV6-3	CASSYGQVGQPQHF
TRBV7-8	CASSQVVAGGQETQYF
TRBV6-2/TRBV6-3	CASSYSRAPWNYNEQFF
TRBV5-1	CASSATGGREQYF
TRBV7-2	CASSLAEGVSREQYF
TRBV7-2	CASSLIRGADTEAFF
TRBV18	CASSPVTLSSGNTIYF
TRBV27	CASSILAGGTDTQYF
TRBV6-2/TRBV6-3	CASSYSFGVSYEQYF
TRBV5-1	CASSSYRGRGPEQYF
TRBV11-2	CASSPRGTREYEQYF